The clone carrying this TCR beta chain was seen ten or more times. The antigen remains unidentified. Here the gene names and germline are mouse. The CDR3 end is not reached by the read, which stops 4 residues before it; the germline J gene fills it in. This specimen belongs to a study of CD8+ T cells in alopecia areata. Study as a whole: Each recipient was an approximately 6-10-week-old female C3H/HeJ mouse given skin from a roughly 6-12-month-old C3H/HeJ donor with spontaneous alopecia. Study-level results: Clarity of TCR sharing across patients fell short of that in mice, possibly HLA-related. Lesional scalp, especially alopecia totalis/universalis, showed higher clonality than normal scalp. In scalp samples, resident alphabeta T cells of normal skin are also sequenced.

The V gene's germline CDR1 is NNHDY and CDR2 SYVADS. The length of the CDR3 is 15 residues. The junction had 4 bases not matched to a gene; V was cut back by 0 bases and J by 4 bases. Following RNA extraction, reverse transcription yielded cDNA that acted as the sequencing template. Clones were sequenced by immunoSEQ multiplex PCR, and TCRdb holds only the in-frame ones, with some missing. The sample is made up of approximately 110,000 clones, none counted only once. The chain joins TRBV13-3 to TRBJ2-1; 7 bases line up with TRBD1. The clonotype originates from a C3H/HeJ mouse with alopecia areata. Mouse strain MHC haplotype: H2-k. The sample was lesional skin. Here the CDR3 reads CASSDGDRRYAEQFF. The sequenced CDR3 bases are TGTGCCAGCAGTGATGGGGACAGAAGATATGCT.